Below are 10 T cell receptor beta chains sequenced from a single sample in a study of T-cell reconstitution after alpha-beta-depleted transplantation in children. TCRbeta library preparation incorporated unique molecular identifiers. MiXCR, applied by TCRdb to the PCR reads, yields one record per CDR3 protein. This table has about 360,000 distinct CDR3 sequences, 13% appearing once. The starting material was PBMCs, obtained from the stem cell graft. These receptors came from a human donor who donated a stem cell graft to a child with Fanconi anemia.

This clonotype appeared many times. V and J are TRBV20-1 and TRBJ2-5; D may correspond to TRBD1 or TRBD2 (5 bases each). The V end was cut by 3 bases, the J end by 6 bases, with 17 bases between. This CDR3 is built from 14 residues. Germline assignment: CDR1 DFQATT and CDR2 SNEGSKA (reference sequence). The CDR3 DNA sequence: TGCAGTGCTAGCCTTCTCGGGGACCCTAAGACCCAGTACTTC. It encodes CSASLLGDPKTQYF.

This sequence joins TRBV2 and TRBJ2-1; the D gene could be TRBD1 or TRBD2 (6 bases each). This CDR3 spans 16 amino acids. CDR1 and CDR2 from the germline V gene are SNHLY and FYNNEI. The ends were cut back, 3 bases at V and 3 bases at J, with 15 bases in the middle. The CDR3 protein is CASSDPGGRFYNEQFF. The CDR3 nucleotides read TGTGCCAGCAGTGACCCTGGGGGGCGCTTCTACAATGAGCAGTTCTTC.

The table lists this clonotype with many counts. The rearrangement uses TRBV12-3 or TRBV12-4 and TRBJ1-3, with D tentatively TRBD1 (6 bases). The CDR3 runs 15 residues. With 4 bases removed from V and 1 base from J, the gap between germline ends came to 11 bases. CDR3 DNA sequence: TGTGCCAGCAGTTCCTCAGGGGTTTCTGGAAACACCATATATTTT. This sequence encodes CASSSSGVSGNTIYF.

This clonotype was counted a few times. The chain combines TRBV20-1 with TRBJ2-1; 10 bases agree with TRBD1. V was clipped by 3 bases and J by 8 bases; unmatched bases: 10. Germline CDR1 and CDR2: DFQATT and SNEGSKA (reference sequence). CDR3 size: 15 residues. The CDR3 reads CSASSRDRGPHEQFF. CDR3 DNA sequence: TGCAGTGCTAGCAGTAGAGACAGGGGGCCCCATGAGCAGTTCTTC.

Comment on this clonotype: One junction end disagrees with the germline gene, perhaps due to a read error. The rearrangement links TRBV5-6 to TRBJ1-4; TRBD1 agrees at 9 bases. The CDR3 loop spans 15 amino acids. CDR1 is SGHDT and CDR2 is YYEEEE in the germline V gene. For the CDR3, the DNA is TGTGCCTGCAGTCATCCGGGACAGGGAAATGAAAAACTGTTTTTT. This sequence encodes CACSHPGQGNEKLFF.

This clonotype showed up many times. This chain connects TRBV12-3 or TRBV12-4 to TRBJ2-4; D is perhaps TRBD1 or TRBD2 (5 bases each). The CDR3 consists of 15 residues. Deletions cut 8 bases from V and 0 bases from J, with 14 bases between. The CDR3 reads CASADRDGAKNIQYF. Written as DNA, the CDR3 is TGTGCCAGCGCAGACCGGGACGGAGCCAAAAACATTCAGTACTTC.

This clonotype was seen more than once but under ten times. V and J are TRBV28 and TRBJ1-2; D is undetermined. CDR3 length: 13 residues. V was cut by 6 bases and J by 8 bases, with 16 bases left in between. The germline V gene encodes CDR1 MDHEN and CDR2 SYDVKM. The CDR3, as DNA: TGTGCCAGCAGCCCTTCGTCCCAGAGGGGCTACACCTTC. Amino acids: CASSPSSQRGYTF.

This clonotype has only a few counts. CDR3 region: CAVSLGGTEAFF. The DNA of the CDR3 is TGCGCCGTATCCCTGGGGGGCACTGAAGCTTTCTTT. This chain uses TRBV5-1 with TRBJ1-1; TRBD1 is a possible D gene (5 bases). Germline V gene sequence: CDR1 SGHRS, CDR2 YFSETQ. The CDR3 is 12 residues long. Trimming took off 10 bases at V and 4 bases at J, with 14 bases between the two ends.

The gene calls are TRBV19 and TRBJ2-1, with TRBD2 matching 8 bases. Looked up from germline, CDR1 is LNHDA and CDR2 is SQIVND (reference sequence). The CDR3 has 16 amino acids. Trimming at V came to 5 bases and at J to 6 bases, leaving 12 bases not matched to a gene. The CDR3 is CASSPLSGGPGNEQFF. CDR3 sequence (DNA): TGTGCCAGTAGTCCCCTCAGCGGGGGCCCCGGCAATGAGCAGTTCTTC.

This clonotype was observed a handful of times. This CDR3 reads CASSGFGETQYF. CDR3 DNA: TGTGCCAGCTCGGGCTTTGGAGAGACCCAGTACTTC. The chain links TRBV18 to TRBJ2-5, with D uncertain. The CDR3 is 12 amino acids. CDR1 and CDR2 (germline): KGHSH, LQKENI. Trimming shortened V by 6 bases and J by 4 bases, and 9 bases separated the two germline ends.